These T cell receptor beta chains were read from a single sample in a study of shared clonotypes between healthy human individuals. Sequencing was performed with immunoSEQ multiplex PCR; in TCRdb, only in-frame clones are kept and a portion is missing. The data show 1,100,000 or so clones, with approximately 78% seen just once and more than 0.45% held by the top ten. Sample: memory CD4+ T cells from PBMCs. The source of these receptors is a young man in good health. Some clones in this sample may be carry-over from other donors' samples. Both conserved end residues are part of each CDR3. The D gene is left open where the match is weak. Not every row has a clone size; where given, it reads once, few, many or a size class.

J gene: TRBJ2-7
V gene: TRBV28
clone size: NA
D gene: TRBD1
CDR3 protein: CASSPRDRGHKLGEQYF
CDR3 DNA: TGTGCCAGCAGTCCTCGGGACAGGGGGCATAAGTTGGGCGAGCAGTACTTC

J gene: TRBJ2-7
V gene: TRBV5-1
clone size: few
D gene: NA
CDR3 protein: CASSLERTTYEQYF
CDR3 DNA: TGCGCCAGCAGCTTGGAGAGGACCACCTACGAGCAGTACTTC

J gene: TRBJ1-1
V gene: TRBV7-9
clone size: NA
D gene: TRBD1
CDR3 protein: CASSPQGALTEAFF
CDR3 DNA: TGTGCCAGCAGCCCTCAGGGGGCGTTGACTGAAGCTTTCTTT

J gene: TRBJ1-5
V gene: TRBV6-1
clone size: NA
D gene: NA
CDR3 protein: CASSVTGLYSNQPQHF
CDR3 DNA: TGTGCCAGCAGTGTGACAGGCCTCTATAGCAATCAGCCCCAGCATTTT

J gene: TRBJ1-1
V gene: TRBV5-5
clone size: NA
D gene: NA
CDR3 protein: CASSYPGSVNTEAFF
CDR3 DNA: TGTGCCAGCAGCTACCCAGGGTCGGTGAACACTGAAGCTTTCTTT

J gene: TRBJ2-7
V gene: TRBV28
clone size: NA
D gene: NA
CDR3 protein: CAPGGNGIPYEQYF
CDR3 DNA: TGTGCCCCTGGGGGGAATGGAATCCCCTACGAGCAGTACTTC

J gene: TRBJ2-2
V gene: TRBV9
clone size: few
D gene: TRBD1
CDR3 protein: CASSVSPGQGLTGELFF
CDR3 DNA: TGTGCCAGCAGCGTCTCTCCGGGACAGGGTCTCACCGGGGAGCTGTTTTTT

J gene: TRBJ2-7
V gene: TRBV2
clone size: once
D gene: NA
CDR3 protein: CASSRREGSKREQYF
CDR3 DNA: TGTGCCAGCAGTCGTAGAGAGGGGTCTAAAAGGGAGCAGTACTTC

J gene: TRBJ1-5
V gene: TRBV7-6
clone size: NA
D gene: TRBD1
CDR3 protein: CASSGDRRGQPQHF
CDR3 DNA: TGTGCCAGCAGCGGGGACAGACGAGGGCAGCCCCAGCATTTT

J gene: TRBJ2-7
V gene: TRBV6-6
clone size: NA
D gene: TRBD1
CDR3 protein: CASRLGQFAEQYF
CDR3 DNA: TGTGCCAGCAGACTGGGACAGTTTGCCGAGCAGTACTTC

J gene: TRBJ2-7
V gene: TRBV4-1
clone size: NA
D gene: TRBD2
CDR3 protein: CASSQFPLAGGPHEQYF
CDR3 DNA: TGCGCCAGCAGCCAATTCCCTCTAGCGGGAGGGCCCCACGAGCAGTACTTC

J gene: TRBJ2-7
V gene: TRBV30
clone size: NA
D gene: TRBD1
CDR3 protein: CAWSSDRGYEQYF
CDR3 DNA: TGTGCCTGGAGTTCGGACAGGGGATACGAGCAGTACTTC

J gene: TRBJ1-5
V gene: TRBV10-2
clone size: NA
D gene: TRBD1
CDR3 protein: CASRQGTINQPQHF
CDR3 DNA: TGCGCCAGCAGACAGGGGACCATCAATCAGCCCCAGCATTTT

J gene: TRBJ1-1
V gene: TRBV20-1
clone size: few
D gene: NA
CDR3 protein: CSAKTTEAFF
CDR3 DNA: TGCAGTGCTAAGACCACTGAAGCTTTCTTT

J gene: TRBJ2-1
V gene: TRBV5-1
clone size: NA
D gene: TRBD2
CDR3 protein: CASSLGTSGFTYNEQFF
CDR3 DNA: TGCGCCAGCAGCTTGGGGACTAGCGGATTCACCTACAATGAGCAGTTCTTC

J gene: TRBJ2-2
V gene: TRBV5-5
clone size: NA
D gene: TRBD1
CDR3 protein: CASSFTQGATGELFF
CDR3 DNA: TGTGCCAGCAGCTTTACCCAGGGGGCAACCGGGGAGCTGTTTTTT

J gene: TRBJ2-7
V gene: TRBV5-1
clone size: NA
D gene: NA
CDR3 protein: CASSFLGGNSYEQYF
CDR3 DNA: TGCGCCAGCAGCTTTTTGGGGGGCAATAGCTACGAGCAGTACTTC

J gene: TRBJ1-2
V gene: TRBV16
clone size: NA
D gene: TRBD1
CDR3 protein: CASSQGTGNYGYTF
CDR3 DNA: TGTGCCAGCAGCCAAGGGACAGGGAATTATGGCTACACCTTC

J gene: TRBJ2-5
V gene: TRBV11-2
clone size: NA
D gene: NA
CDR3 protein: CASSTSGTGQGTQYF
CDR3 DNA: TGTGCCAGCAGCACCTCCGGGACGGGCCAGGGGACCCAGTACTTC

J gene: TRBJ2-2
V gene: TRBV18
clone size: NA
D gene: TRBD2
CDR3 protein: CASSHSGSVDTGELFF
CDR3 DNA: TGTGCCAGCTCCCATAGCGGGAGTGTCGACACCGGGGAGCTGTTTTTT

J gene: TRBJ2-3
V gene: TRBV4-1
clone size: NA
D gene: NA
CDR3 protein: CASSRQAYLSAGDTQYF
CDR3 DNA: TGCGCCAGCAGTCGACAGGCCTACCTCTCAGCGGGAGATACGCAGTATTTT

J gene: TRBJ2-5
V gene: TRBV5-1
clone size: NA
D gene: TRBD2
CDR3 protein: CASSWGTSGRVSRETQYF
CDR3 DNA: TGCGCCAGCAGCTGGGGGACTAGCGGGAGAGTCAGTCGGGAGACCCAGTACTTC

J gene: TRBJ1-5
V gene: TRBV19
clone size: once
D gene: NA
CDR3 protein: CASSIPGQGSQPQHF
CDR3 DNA: TGTGCCAGTAGTATACCGGGACAAGGGAGTCAACCCCAGCATTTT

J gene: TRBJ1-5
V gene: TRBV6-5
clone size: NA
D gene: NA
CDR3 protein: CASSYSNRHQPQHF
CDR3 DNA: TGTGCCAGCAGTTACTCTAACAGACATCAGCCCCAGCATTTT

J gene: TRBJ2-3
V gene: TRBV2
clone size: once
D gene: NA
CDR3 protein: CASTLQNTDTQYF
CDR3 DNA: TGTGCCAGCACCCTCCAGAACACAGATACGCAGTATTTT

J gene: TRBJ1-4
V gene: TRBV7-9
clone size: NA
D gene: TRBD1
CDR3 protein: CASSLTRTGRNEKLFF
CDR3 DNA: TGTGCCAGCAGCTTAACCCGGACAGGGCGTAATGAAAAACTGTTTTTT

J gene: TRBJ2-7
V gene: TRBV5-1
clone size: NA
D gene: NA
CDR3 protein: CASSARPESSYEQYF
CDR3 DNA: TGCGCCAGCAGCGCCCGGCCTGAGAGCTCCTACGAGCAGTACTTC

J gene: TRBJ1-1
V gene: TRBV6-6
clone size: NA
D gene: NA
CDR3 protein: CASSTGNTEAFF
CDR3 DNA: TGTGCCAGCAGTACAGGGAACACTGAAGCTTTCTTT

J gene: TRBJ1-2
V gene: TRBV28
clone size: NA
D gene: TRBD1
CDR3 protein: CASSWDGTGDGYTF
CDR3 DNA: TGTGCCAGCAGTTGGGATGGGACAGGGGATGGCTACACCTTC

J gene: TRBJ2-1
V gene: TRBV11-2
clone size: once
D gene: TRBD2
CDR3 protein: CASTWTSGTTAAQFF
CDR3 DNA: TGTGCCAGCACCTGGACTAGCGGAACGACGGCGGCGCAGTTCTTC

J gene: TRBJ1-5
V gene: TRBV28
clone size: NA
D gene: TRBD1
CDR3 protein: CASSEGTGGIQPQHF
CDR3 DNA: TGTGCCAGCAGTGAAGGGACAGGGGGTATCCAGCCCCAGCATTTT